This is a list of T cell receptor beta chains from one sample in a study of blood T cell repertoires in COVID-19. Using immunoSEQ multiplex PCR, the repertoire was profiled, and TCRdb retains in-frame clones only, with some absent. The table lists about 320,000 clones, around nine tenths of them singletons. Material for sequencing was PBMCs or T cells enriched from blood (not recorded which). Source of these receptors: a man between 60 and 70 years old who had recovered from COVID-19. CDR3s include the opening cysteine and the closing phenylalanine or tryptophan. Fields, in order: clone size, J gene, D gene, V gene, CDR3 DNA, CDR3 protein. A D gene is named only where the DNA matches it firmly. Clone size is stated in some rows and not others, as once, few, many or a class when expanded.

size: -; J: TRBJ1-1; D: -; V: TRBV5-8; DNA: TGTGCCAGCAGCCGTGGGGGGACGGGGAACACTGAAGCTTTCTTT; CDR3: CASSRGGTGNTEAFF
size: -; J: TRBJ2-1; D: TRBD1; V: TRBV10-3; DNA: TGTGCCATCAGTGATTCGGGGACAGGTGATGGCAATGAGCAGTTCTTC; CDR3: CAISDSGTGDGNEQFF
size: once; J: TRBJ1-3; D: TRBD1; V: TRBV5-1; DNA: TGCGCCAGCAGCTTGGAAGGGACAGGGTTTGGAAACACCATATATTTT; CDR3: CASSLEGTGFGNTIYF
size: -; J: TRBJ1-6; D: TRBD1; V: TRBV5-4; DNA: TGTGCCAGCAGCCCCGACAGGGCCTATAATTCACCCCTCCACTTT; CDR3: CASSPDRAYNSPLHF
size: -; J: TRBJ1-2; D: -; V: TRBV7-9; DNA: TGTGCCAGCAGCTTAGTTCAGGGAAGCTATGGCTACACCTTC; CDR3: CASSLVQGSYGYTF
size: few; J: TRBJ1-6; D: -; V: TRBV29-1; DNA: TGCAGCGCCAGAAGGACAGATAATTCACCCCTCCACTTT; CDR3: CSARRTDNSPLHF
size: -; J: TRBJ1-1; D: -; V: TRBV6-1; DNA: TGTGCCAGCAGTGAACCGGGGGGGGTCAGCACTGAAGCTTTCTTT; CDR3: CASSEPGGVSTEAFF
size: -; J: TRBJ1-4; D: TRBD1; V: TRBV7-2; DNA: TGTGCCAGCAGCTTAGCGTCCGGGACAGGGGTGAGGTCAACTAATGAAAAACTGTTTTTT; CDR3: CASSLASGTGVRSTNEKLFF
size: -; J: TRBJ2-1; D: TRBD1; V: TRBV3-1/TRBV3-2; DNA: TGTGCCAGCAGCCAAGAGTTCCGGGACAGGCAGTTCTTC; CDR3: CASSQEFRDRQFF
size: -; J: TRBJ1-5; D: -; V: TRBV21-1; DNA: TGTGCCAGCAGCCAACAGGGCTTAGGGTATAGCAATCAGCCCCAGCATTTT; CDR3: CASSQQGLGYSNQPQHF
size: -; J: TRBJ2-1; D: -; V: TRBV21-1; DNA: TGTGCCAGCAGCCCGACTAGCGGGAGGCGTGAGCAGTTCTTC; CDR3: CASSPTSGRREQFF
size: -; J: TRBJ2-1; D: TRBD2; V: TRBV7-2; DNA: TGTGCCAGCAGCTTCATCGGGACTAGTAGGGGCAATGAGCAGTTCTTC; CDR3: CASSFIGTSRGNEQFF
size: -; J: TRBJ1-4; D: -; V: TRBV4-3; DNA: TGCGCCAGCAGCCAAGGGACAGCCCGCGGGTACCCTGAAAAACTGTTTTTT; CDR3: CASSQGTARGYPEKLFF
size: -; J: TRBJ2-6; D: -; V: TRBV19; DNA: TGTGCCAGTAGTGCCCTAGGGGTTAGGAGCTCTGGGGCCAACGTCCTGACTTTC; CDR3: CASSALGVRSSGANVLTF
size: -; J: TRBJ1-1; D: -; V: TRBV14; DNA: TGTGCCAGCAGCCAGGGGAGGGCTGAAGCTTTCTTT; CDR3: CASSQGRAEAFF
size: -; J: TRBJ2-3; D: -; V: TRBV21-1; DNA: TGTGCCAGCAGCAAAAACGGAGGACAGGGGGACACAGATACGCAGTATTTT; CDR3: CASSKNGGQGDTDTQYF
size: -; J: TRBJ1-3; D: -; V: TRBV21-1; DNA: TGTGCCGGAAACCTCCGGGACAGGGACTCTGGAAACACCATATATTTT; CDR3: CAGNLRDRDSGNTIYF
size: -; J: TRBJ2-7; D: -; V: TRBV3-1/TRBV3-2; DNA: TGTGCCAGCAGCCAAGACAGCGCCTACGAGCAGTACTTC; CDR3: CASSQDSAYEQYF
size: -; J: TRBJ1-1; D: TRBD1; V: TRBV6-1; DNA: TGTGCCAGCAGTGAGGCGACAGGGGGCGATTCCACTGAAGCTTTCTTT; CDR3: CASSEATGGDSTEAFF
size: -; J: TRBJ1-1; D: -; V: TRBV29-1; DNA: TGCAGCGTCCAACATGATAGCGGATCTGAAGCTTTCTTT; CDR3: CSVQHDSGSEAFF
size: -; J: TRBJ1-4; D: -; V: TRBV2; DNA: TGTGCCAGCAGTGGTACCCCAGGGGACCGTACTATCTCCCCAACTAATGAAAAACTGTTTTTT; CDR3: CASSGTPGDRTISPTNEKLFF
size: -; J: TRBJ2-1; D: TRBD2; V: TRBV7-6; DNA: TGTGCCAGCAGCCCAAGCGGGAGGATGGAAAATGAGCAGTTCTTC; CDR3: CASSPSGRMENEQFF
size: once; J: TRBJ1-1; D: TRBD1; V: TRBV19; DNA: TGTGCCAGTAGTAGCGGACAGGGCGTAGGGAACACTGAAGCTTTCTTT; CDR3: CASSSGQGVGNTEAFF
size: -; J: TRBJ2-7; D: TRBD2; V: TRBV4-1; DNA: TGCGCCAGCAGCCAAAGACTAGCGGCCGTCTACGAGCAGTACTTC; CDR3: CASSQRLAAVYEQYF
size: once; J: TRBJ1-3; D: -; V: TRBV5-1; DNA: TGCGCCAGCAGCTTGGGCACAGCTGGAAACACCATATATTTT; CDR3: CASSLGTAGNTIYF
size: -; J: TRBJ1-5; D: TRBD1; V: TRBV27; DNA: TGTGCCAGCAGTTTATTTGGGACAGGGCGTCAGCCCCAGCATTTT; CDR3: CASSLFGTGRQPQHF
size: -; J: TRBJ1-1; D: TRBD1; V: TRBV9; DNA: TGTGCCAGCAGCGTAACAGGGGTGGGGGTCACTGAAGCTTTCTTT; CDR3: CASSVTGVGVTEAFF
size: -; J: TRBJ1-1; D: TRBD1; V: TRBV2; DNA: TGTGCCAGCAGCGACAGGGTAAACACTGAAGCTTTCTTT; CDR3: CASSDRVNTEAFF
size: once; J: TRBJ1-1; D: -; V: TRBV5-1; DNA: TGCGCCAGCAGCTTGGGTGACACGAACACTGAAGCTTTCTTT; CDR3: CASSLGDTNTEAFF
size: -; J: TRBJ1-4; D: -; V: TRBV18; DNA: TGTGCCAGCTCACGTGGACAGACGCCTAATGAAAAACTGTTTTTT; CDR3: CASSRGQTPNEKLFF
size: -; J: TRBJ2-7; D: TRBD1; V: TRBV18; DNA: TGTGCCAGCTCACTCCTGGACAGGGATAAAACCTACGAGCAGTACTTC; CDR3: CASSLLDRDKTYEQYF
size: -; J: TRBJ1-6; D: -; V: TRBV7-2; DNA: TGTGCCAGCAGCCGCAGCGGACTGGGGAATTCACCCCTCCACTTT; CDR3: CASSRSGLGNSPLHF
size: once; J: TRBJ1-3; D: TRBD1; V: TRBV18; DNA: TGTGCCAGCTCGTCGGACAGGTCCGGAAACACCATATATTTT; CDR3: CASSSDRSGNTIYF
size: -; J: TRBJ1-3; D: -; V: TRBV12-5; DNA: TGTGCTAGTGGTTTGGTACGCCAGAACCCATCTGGAAACACCATATATTTT; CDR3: CASGLVRQNPSGNTIYF
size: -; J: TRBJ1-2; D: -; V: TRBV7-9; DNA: TGTGCCAGCAGCAAGAGCGCGGAGGATGGCTACACCTTC; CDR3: CASSKSAEDGYTF
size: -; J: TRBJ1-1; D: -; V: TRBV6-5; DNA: TGTGCCAGCAGTAGACCCGACAGGCTTAACACTGAAGCTTTCTTT; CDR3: CASSRPDRLNTEAFF
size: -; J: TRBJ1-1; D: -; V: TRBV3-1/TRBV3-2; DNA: TGTGCCAGCAGCCTTATGAACACTGAAGCTTTCTTT; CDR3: CASSLMNTEAFF